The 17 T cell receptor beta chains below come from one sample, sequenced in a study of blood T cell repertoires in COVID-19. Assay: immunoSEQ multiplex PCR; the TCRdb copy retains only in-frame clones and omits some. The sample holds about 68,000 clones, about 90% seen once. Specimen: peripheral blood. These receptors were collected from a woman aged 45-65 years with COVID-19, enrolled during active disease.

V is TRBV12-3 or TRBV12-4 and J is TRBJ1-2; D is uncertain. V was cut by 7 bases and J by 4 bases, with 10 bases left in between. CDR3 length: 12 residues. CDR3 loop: CASTNTPYGYTF. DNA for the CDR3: TGTGCCAGCACCAACACCCCCTATGGCTACACCTTC.

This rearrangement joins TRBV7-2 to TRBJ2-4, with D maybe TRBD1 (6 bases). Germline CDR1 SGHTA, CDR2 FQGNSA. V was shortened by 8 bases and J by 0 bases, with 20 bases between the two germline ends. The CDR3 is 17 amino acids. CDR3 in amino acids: CASDDHDIQGAKNIQYF. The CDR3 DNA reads TGTGCCAGCGATGATCACGATATACAGGGAGCCAAAAACATTCAGTACTTC.

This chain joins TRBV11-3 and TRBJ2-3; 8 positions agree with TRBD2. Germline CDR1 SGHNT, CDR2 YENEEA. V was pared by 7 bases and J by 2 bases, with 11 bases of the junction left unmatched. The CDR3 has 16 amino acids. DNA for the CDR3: TGTGCCAGCACTCGGTGGGCTAGCGGGCCCACAGATACGCAGTATTTT. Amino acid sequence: CASTRWASGPTDTQYF.

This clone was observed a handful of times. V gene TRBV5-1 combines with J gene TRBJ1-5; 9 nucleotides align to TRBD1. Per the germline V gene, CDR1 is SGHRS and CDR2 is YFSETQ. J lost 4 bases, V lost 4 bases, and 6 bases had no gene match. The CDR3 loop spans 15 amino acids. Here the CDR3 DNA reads TGCGCCAGCAGCGCGGGACAGGGCGGAAATCAGCCCCAGCATTTT. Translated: CASSAGQGGNQPQHF.

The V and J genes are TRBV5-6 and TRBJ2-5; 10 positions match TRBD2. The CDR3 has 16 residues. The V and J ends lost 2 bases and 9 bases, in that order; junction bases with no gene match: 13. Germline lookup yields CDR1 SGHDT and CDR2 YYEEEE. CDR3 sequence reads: CASSLGAGGSQGAQYF. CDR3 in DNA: TGTGCCAGCAGCTTAGGAGCGGGAGGGTCCCAGGGGGCCCAGTACTTC.

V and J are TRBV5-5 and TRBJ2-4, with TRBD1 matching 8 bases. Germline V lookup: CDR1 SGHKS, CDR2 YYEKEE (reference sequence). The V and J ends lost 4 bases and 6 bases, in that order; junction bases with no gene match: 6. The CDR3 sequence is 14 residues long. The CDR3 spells CASSAGGAGNIQYF. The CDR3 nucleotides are TGTGCCAGCAGCGCAGGGGGCGCGGGAAACATTCAGTACTTC.

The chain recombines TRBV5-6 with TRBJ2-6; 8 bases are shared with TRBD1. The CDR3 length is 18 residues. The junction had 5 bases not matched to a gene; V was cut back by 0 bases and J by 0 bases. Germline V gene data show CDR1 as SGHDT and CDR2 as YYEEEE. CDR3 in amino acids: CASSLGSGGFSGANVLTF. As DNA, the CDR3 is TGTGCCAGCAGCTTGGGGTCAGGGGGCTTCTCTGGGGCCAACGTCCTGACTTTC.

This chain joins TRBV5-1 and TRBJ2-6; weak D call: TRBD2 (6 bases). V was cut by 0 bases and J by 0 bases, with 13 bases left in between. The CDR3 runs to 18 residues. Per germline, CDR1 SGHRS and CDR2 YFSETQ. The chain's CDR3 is CASSLVGAGSSGANVLTF. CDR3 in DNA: TGCGCCAGCAGCTTGGTTGGGGCGGGAAGCTCTGGGGCCAACGTCCTGACTTTC.

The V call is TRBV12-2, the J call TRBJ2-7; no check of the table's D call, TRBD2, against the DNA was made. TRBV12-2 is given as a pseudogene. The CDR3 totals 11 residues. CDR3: CASRPGYEQYF. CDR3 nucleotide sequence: TGTGCAAGTCGCCCGGGTTACGAGCAGTACTTC.

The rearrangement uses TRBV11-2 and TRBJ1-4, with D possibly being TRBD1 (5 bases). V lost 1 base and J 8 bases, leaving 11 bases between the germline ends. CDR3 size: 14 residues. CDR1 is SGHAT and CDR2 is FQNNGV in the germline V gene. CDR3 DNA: TGTGCCAGCAGCTTAGTAAGGGGTAACGAAAAACTGTTTTTT. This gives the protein CASSLVRGNEKLFF.

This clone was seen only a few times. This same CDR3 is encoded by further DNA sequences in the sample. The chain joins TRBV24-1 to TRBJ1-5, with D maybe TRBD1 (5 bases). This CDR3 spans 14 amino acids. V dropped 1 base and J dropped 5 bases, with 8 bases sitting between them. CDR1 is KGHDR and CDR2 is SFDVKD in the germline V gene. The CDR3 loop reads CATSDLSGDQPQHF. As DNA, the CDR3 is TGTGCCACCAGTGATTTATCGGGGGATCAGCCCCAGCATTTT.

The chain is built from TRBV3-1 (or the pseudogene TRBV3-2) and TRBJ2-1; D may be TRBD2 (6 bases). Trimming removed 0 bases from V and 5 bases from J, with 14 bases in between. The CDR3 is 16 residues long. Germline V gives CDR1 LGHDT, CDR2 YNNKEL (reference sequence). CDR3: CASSQDVAGWDNEQFF. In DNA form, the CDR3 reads TGTGCCAGCAGCCAAGATGTCGCGGGATGGGACAATGAGCAGTTCTTC.

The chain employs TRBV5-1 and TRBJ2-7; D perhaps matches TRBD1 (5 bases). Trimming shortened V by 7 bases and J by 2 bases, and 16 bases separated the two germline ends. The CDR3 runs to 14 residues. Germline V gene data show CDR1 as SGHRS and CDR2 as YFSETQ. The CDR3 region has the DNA TGCGCCAGCTTTCTTACAGGAAATCCCTACGAGCAGTACTTC. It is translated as CASFLTGNPYEQYF.

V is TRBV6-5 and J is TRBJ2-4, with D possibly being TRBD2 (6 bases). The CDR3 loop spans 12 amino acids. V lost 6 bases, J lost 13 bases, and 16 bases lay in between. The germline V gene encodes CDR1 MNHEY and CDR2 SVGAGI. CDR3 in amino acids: CASSAGRGDQYF. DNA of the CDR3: TGTGCCAGCAGCGCGGGGCGGGGAGACCAGTACTTC.

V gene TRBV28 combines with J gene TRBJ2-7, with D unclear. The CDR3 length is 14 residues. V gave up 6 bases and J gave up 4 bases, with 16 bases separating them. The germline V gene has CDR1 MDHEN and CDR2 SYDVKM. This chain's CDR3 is CASSPGLAVYEQYF. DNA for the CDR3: TGTGCCAGCAGCCCCGGTCTTGCGGTTTACGAGCAGTACTTC.

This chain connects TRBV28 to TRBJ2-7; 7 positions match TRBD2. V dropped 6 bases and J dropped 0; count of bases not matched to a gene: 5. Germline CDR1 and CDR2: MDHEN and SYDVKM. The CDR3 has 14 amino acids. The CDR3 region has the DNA TGTGCCAGCAGCGAAGCGGGGTACTCCTACGAGCAGTACTTC. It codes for CASSEAGYSYEQYF.

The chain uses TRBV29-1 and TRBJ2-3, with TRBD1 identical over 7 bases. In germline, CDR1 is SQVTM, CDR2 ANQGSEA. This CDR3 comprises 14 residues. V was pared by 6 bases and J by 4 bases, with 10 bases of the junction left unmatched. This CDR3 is CSVGVTGPSDTQYF. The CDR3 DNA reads TGCAGCGTCGGGGTGACAGGGCCCTCAGATACGCAGTATTTT.